The TCR beta chain under discussion was sequenced for a study of blood T cell repertoires in COVID-19 (dated by TCRdb to 2018 to 2021). For the study in its entirety: Samples covering the acute and convalescent phases of COVID-19 were provided by collaborators in the United States, Italy and Spain. The prospective study material was composed of cDNA or gDNA derived from T cells, B-cell-depleted T cells, or PBMCs. The dataset comprised deeply sampled blood TCRbeta repertoires from subjects exposed to, actively infected with, or recovered from COVID-19. A freely available public database, intended as a resource for researchers studying the immune response to SARS-CoV-2, is where the repertoires were released. The samples were drawn from the first 160 participants of the ongoing ImmuneRACE study and from some 1,300 subjects provided by 6 global collaborators. A de-identified subject ID, COVID-19 status, age in years and sex were almost always included in the sample metadata. Where available, HLA class I and class II types were obtained from metadata supplied by the sample provider rather than from assay-based typing. Summary of the overall study and its limitations: Clinical and demographic metadata were provided uncurated, with the amount varying by source and participant.

The V end loses 7 bases and the J end loses 10 bases, and a stretch of 20 bases separates them. For CDR1 and CDR2, the germline V gene (reference sequence) lists MNHNY and SVGAGI. The CDR3 runs 15 amino acids, cysteine and phenylalanine included. The CDR3 DNA has 45 bases and is translated from base 1. As concerns this clone: What antigen it recognizes has not been identified. Per-nucleotide qualities are absent, and no much larger clonotype sits a single base away.

TCRbeta CDR3 regions were amplified from genomic DNA by means of the immunoSEQ Assay, a bias-controlled multiplex PCR. The authors processed their data as follows. Within the assay, amplification of reference gene primers was used to estimate how many nucleated cells each sample contained. Sequence reads were collapsed and filtered to measure the absolute abundance of every unique TCRbeta CDR3 rearrangement. For each sample, productive Simpson clonality was calculated as the square root of Simpson's diversity index across productive rearrangements. TCRdb stores this immuneACCESS table with in-frame sequences only. Part of the clones is absent; in the studies checked, under half of the shortfall reflects unresolved V genes, and no reason is known for the rest. That table gives V, J and clone size, and the DNA gave D and trimming. Across this sample there are some 70,000 clones, with 70% to 90% seen only once. The leading ten clones occupy roughly 1.4% of the sample.

Collaborating institutions collected whole blood in K2EDTA tubes following their own protocols. For TCRbeta analysis, collaborators shipped samples as frozen whole blood, isolated PBMCs, or DNA extracted from either of those sample types. The chain couples TRBV6-6 to TRBJ1-6, with no confident D gene call. The origin of this receptor is a woman in her sixties with acute or convalescent COVID-19. Sequencing was performed on peripheral blood. The DNA is TGTGCCAGCACAGCCGGTGAAGGAGCGTTATCACCCCTCCACTTT. Protein translation: CASTAGEGALSPLHF.